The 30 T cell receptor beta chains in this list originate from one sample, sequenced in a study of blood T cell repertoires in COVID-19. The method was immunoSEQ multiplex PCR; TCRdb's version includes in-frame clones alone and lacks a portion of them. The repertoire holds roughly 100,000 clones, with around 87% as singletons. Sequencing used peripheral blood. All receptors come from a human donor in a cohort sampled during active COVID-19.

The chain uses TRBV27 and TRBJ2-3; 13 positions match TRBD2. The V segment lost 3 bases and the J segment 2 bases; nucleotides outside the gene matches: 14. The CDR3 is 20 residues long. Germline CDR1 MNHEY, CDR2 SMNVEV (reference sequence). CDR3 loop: CASSFKTSGGHRSHTDTQYF. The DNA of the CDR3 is TGTGCCAGCAGTTTTAAGACTAGCGGGGGGCACCGATCACACACAGATACGCAGTATTTT.

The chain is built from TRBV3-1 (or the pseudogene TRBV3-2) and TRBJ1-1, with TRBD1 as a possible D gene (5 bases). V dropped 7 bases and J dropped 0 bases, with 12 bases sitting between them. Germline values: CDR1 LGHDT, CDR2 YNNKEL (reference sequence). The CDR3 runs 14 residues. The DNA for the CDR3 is TGTGCCAGCAACCACTGGGGGGTGAACACTGAAGCTTTCTTT. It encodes CASNHWGVNTEAFF.

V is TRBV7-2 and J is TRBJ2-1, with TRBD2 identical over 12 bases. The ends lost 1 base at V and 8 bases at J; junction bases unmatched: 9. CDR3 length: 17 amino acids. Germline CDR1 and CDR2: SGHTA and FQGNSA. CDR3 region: CASSLGRSSGGAYEQFF. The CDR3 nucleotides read TGTGCCAGCAGCTTAGGGCGATCTAGCGGGGGGGCCTATGAGCAGTTCTTC.

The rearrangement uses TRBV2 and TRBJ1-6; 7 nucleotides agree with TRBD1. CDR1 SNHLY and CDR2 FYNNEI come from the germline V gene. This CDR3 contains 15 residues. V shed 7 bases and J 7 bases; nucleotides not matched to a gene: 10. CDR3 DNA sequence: TGTGCCAGCATCCAGATGGGGACAGTCAATTCACCCCTCCACTTT. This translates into CASIQMGTVNSPLHF.

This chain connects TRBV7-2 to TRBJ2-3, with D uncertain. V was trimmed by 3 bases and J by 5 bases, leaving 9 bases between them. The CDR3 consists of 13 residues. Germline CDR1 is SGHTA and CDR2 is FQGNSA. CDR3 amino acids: CASSLRRGDTQYF. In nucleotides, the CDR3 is TGTGCCAGCAGCTTGAGGAGAGGAGATACGCAGTATTTT. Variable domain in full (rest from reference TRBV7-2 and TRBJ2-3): GAGVSQSPSNKVTEKGKDVELRCDPISGHTALYWYRQSLGQGLEFLIYFQGNSAPDKSGLPSDRFSAERTGGSVSTLTIQRTQQEDSAVYLCASSLRRGDTQYFGPGTRLTVL.

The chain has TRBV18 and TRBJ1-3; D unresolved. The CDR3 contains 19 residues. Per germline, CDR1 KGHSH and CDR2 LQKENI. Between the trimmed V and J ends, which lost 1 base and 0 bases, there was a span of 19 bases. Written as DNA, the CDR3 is TGTGCCAGCTCACCACAGAGCAGCCAGCGCTTTCTCTCTGGAAACACCATATATTTT. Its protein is CASSPQSSQRFLSGNTIYF.

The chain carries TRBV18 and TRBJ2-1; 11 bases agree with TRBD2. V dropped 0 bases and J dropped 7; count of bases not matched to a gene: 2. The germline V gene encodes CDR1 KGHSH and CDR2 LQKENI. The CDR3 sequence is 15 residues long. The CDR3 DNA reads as TGTGCCAGCTCACCACCGCTAGCGGGGGGTAATGAGCAGTTCTTC. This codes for CASSPPLAGGNEQFF.

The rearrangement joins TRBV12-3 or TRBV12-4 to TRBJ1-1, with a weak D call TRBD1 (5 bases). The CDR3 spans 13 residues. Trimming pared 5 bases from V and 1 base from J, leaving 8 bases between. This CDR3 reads CASSRRGNTEAFF. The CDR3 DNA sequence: TGTGCCAGCAGTCGGAGGGGGAACACTGAAGCTTTCTTT.

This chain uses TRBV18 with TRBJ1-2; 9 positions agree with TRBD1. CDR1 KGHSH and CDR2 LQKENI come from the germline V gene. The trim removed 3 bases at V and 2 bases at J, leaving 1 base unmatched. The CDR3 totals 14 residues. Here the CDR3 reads CASSPGQGNYGYTF. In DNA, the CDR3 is TGTGCCAGCTCACCGGGACAGGGCAACTATGGCTACACCTTC.

In nucleotides, the CDR3 is TGTGCCAGCGATGGACAGATAAACACTGAAGCTTTCTTT. Translation: CASDGQINTEAFF. V gene TRBV2 combines with J gene TRBJ1-1; a weak D match, TRBD1 (6 bases). CDR3 length equals 13 residues. V lost 8 bases and J 2 bases, leaving 12 bases between the germline ends. CDR1 is SNHLY and CDR2 is FYNNEI in the germline V gene.

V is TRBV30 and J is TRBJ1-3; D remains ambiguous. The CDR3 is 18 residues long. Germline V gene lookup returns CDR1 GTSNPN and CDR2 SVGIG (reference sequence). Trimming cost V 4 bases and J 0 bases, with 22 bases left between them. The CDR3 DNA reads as TGTGCCTGGACCCACGGTCAGACACTGGCGATCTCTGGAAACACCATATATTTT. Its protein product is CAWTHGQTLAISGNTIYF. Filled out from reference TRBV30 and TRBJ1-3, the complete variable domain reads SQTIHQWPATLVQPVGSPLSLECTVEGTSNPNLYWYRQAAGRGLQLLFYSVGIGQISSEVPQNLSASRPQDRQFILSSKKLLLSDSGFYLCAWTHGQTLAISGNTIYFGEGSWLTVV.

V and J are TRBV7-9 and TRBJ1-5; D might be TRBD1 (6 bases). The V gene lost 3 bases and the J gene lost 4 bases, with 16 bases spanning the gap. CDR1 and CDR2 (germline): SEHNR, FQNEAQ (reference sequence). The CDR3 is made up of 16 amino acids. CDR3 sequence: CASSLGAGAGNQPQHF. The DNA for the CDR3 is TGTGCCAGCAGCTTGGGGGCGGGCGCGGGTAATCAGCCCCAGCATTTT.

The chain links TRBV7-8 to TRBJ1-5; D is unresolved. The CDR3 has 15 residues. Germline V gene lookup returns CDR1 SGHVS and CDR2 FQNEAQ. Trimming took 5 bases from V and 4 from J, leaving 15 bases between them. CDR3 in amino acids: CASSPDTGINQPQHF. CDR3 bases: TGTGCCAGCAGCCCAGACACCGGGATAAATCAGCCCCAGCATTTT.

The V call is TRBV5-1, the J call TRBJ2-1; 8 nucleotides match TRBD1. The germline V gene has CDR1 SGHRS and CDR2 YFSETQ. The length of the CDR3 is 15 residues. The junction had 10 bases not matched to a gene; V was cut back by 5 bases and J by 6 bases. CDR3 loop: CASRTRDRKINEQFF. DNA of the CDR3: TGCGCCAGCAGAACCCGGGACAGGAAAATCAATGAGCAGTTCTTC.

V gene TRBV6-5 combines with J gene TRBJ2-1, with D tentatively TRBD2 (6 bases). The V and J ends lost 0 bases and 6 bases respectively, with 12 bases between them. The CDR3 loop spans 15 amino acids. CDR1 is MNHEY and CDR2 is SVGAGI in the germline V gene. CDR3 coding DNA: TGTGCCAGCAGTTACTCGAGCGGGCATCGCAATGAGCAGTTCTTC. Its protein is CASSYSSGHRNEQFF.

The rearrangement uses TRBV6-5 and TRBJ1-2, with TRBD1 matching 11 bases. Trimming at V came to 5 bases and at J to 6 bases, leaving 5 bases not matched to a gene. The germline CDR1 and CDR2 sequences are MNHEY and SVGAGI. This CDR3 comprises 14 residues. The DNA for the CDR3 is TGTGCCAGCAGTCTATGGACAGGGGGCGATGGCTACACCTTC. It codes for CASSLWTGGDGYTF.

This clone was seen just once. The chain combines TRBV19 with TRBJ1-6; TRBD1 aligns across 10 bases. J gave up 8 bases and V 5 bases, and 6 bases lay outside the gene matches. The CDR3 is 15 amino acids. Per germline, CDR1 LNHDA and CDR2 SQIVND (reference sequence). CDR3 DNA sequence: TGTGCCAGTAGTTTATCCGGGACAGGGGATTCACCCCTCCACTTT. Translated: CASSLSGTGDSPLHF.

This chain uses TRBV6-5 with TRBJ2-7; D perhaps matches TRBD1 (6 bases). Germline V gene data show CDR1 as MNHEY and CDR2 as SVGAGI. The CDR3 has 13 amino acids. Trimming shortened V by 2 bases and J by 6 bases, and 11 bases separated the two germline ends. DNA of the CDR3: TGTGCCAGCAGTTACGTGGGGGCGGGCGAGCAGTACTTC. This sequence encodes CASSYVGAGEQYF.

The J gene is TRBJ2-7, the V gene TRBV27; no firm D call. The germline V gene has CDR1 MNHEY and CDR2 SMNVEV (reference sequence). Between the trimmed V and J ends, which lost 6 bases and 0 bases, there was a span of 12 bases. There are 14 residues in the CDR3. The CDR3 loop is CASSPSGFSYEQYF. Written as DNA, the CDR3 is TGTGCCAGCAGCCCCTCCGGGTTCTCCTACGAGCAGTACTTC.

This CDR3 reads CASSEEGGPYGYTF. The CDR3 DNA follows: TGTGCCAGCAGTGAAGAAGGGGGCCCCTATGGCTACACCTTC. This sequence joins TRBV25-1 and TRBJ1-2; TRBD1 agrees at 7 bases. Losses at the gene ends were 2 bases for V and 4 bases for J; bases not matched to a gene: 4. The germline V gene has CDR1 MGHDK and CDR2 SYGVNS. This CDR3 is built from 14 residues.

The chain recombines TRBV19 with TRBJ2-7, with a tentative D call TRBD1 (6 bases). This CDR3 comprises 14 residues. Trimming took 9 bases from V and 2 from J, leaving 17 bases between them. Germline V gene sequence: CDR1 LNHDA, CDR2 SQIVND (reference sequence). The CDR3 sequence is CASRTGIGAYEQYF. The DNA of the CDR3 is TGTGCCAGCCGAACAGGGATCGGCGCCTACGAGCAGTACTTC. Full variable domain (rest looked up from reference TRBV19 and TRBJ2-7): DGGITQSPKYLFRKEGQNVTLSCEQNLNHDAMYWYRQDPGQGLRLIYYSQIVNDFQKGDIAEGYSVSREKKESFPLTVTSAQKNPTAFYLCASRTGIGAYEQYFGPGTRLTVT.

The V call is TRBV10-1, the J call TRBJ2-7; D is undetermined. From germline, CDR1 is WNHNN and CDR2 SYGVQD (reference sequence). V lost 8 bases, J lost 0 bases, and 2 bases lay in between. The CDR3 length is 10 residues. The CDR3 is CASHSYEQYF. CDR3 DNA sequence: TGCGCCAGCCACTCCTACGAGCAGTACTTC.

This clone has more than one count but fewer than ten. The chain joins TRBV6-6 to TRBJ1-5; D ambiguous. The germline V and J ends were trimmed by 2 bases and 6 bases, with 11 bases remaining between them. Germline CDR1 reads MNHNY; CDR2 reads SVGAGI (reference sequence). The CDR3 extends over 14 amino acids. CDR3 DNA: TGTGCCAGCAGTTACCGGGAAGGAAGTCAGCCCCAGCATTTT. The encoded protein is CASSYREGSQPQHF.

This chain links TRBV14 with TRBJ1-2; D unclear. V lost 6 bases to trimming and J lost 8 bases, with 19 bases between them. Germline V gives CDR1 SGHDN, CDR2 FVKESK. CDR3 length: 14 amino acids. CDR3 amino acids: CASRKDGGGGGYTF. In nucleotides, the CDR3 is TGTGCCAGCAGAAAAGACGGAGGAGGCGGGGGCTACACCTTC.

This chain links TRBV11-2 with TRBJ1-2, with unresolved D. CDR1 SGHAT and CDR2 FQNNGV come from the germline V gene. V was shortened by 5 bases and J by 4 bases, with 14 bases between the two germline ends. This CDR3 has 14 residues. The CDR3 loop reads CASSRIPGVYGYTF. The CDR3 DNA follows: TGTGCCAGCAGCAGAATCCCCGGTGTCTATGGCTACACCTTC.

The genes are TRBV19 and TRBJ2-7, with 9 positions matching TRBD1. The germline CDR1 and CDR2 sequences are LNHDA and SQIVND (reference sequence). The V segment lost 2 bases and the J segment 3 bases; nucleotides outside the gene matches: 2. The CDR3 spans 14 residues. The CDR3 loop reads CASSIRTGDYEQYF. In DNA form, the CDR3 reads TGTGCCAGTAGTATAAGGACAGGGGACTACGAGCAGTACTTC.

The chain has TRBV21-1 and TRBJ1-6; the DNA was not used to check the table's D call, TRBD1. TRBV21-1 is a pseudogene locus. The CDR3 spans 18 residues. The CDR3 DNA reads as TGTGCCAGCAGTCCCGACAGGGGGAAATCCTCCTATAATTCACCCCTCCACTTT. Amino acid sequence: CASSPDRGKSSYNSPLHF.

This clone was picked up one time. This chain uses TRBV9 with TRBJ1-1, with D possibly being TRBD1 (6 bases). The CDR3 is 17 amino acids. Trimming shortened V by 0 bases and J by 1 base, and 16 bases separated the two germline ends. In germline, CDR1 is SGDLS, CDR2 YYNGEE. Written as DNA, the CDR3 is TGTGCCAGCAGCGTAGGCATCGGACAGCTGAAGAACACTGAAGCTTTCTTT. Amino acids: CASSVGIGQLKNTEAFF.

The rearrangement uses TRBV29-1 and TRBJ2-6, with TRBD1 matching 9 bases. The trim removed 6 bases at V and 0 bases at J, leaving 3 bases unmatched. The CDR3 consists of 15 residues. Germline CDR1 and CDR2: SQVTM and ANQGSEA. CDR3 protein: CSVTGGSSGANVLTF. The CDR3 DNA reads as TGCAGCGTGACAGGGGGGAGCTCTGGGGCCAACGTCCTGACTTTC.

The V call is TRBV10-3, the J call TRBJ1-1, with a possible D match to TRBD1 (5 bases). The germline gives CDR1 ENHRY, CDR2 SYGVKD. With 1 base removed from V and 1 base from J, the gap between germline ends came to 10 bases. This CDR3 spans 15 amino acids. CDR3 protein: CAISELGGGNTEAFF. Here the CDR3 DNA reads TGTGCCATCAGTGAGTTGGGGGGAGGGAACACTGAAGCTTTCTTT.